The present TCR beta chain was sequenced within a study of blood T cell repertoires in COVID-19. Study as a whole: Material from acute and convalescent COVID-19 was sourced from the United States, Italy and Spain. PBMCs, B-cell-depleted T cells, or T cells provided the cDNA or gDNA that made up the material.

Measured with immunoSEQ multiplex PCR; TCRdb has only the in-frame clones, and not every one. The data hold about 99,000 clones, with 84% observed a single time. This clone was observed a single time. At one end the junction does not follow the germline gene, possibly because of a read error. The germline V gene encodes CDR1 SGHTA and CDR2 FQGNSA. This CDR3 is 15 amino acids long. Sequencing input: peripheral blood. The V call is TRBV7-2, the J call TRBJ2-1; no clear D gene. This sequence originates from a man aged 70-80 years with active or convalescent COVID-19. For the CDR3, the DNA is TGTGCCAGCAGTTTAGAATTCCTCTCCTACAATGAGCAGTTCTTC. This encodes CASSLEFLSYNEQFF.